The 4 T cell receptor beta chains in this list originate from one sample, sequenced in a study of blood T cell repertoires in COVID-19. Method: immunoSEQ multiplex PCR; TCRdb's copy keeps in-frame clones and lacks some. The sample contains 150,000 to 200,000 clones, roughly 80% of which appear only once. Sequencing was done on a sample of peripheral blood. The source is a man between 60 and 75 years old with acute or convalescent COVID-19.

This clone was seen a handful of times. The chain's CDR3 is CASSPMSGFSGNTIYF. CDR3 sequence (DNA): TGTGCCAGCAGCCCCATGTCCGGTTTCTCTGGAAACACCATATATTTT. This chain uses TRBV6-6 with TRBJ1-3, with D unresolved. Germline V gene sequence: CDR1 MNHNY, CDR2 SVGAGI (reference sequence). Deletions cut 6 bases from V and 0 bases from J, with 15 bases between. CDR3 length equals 16 residues.

Comment on this clone: A read error may explain this, as a much larger clone is one base away. The chain is built from TRBV4-1 and TRBJ1-2; no clear D. This CDR3 has 14 amino acids. The germline gives CDR1 MGHRA, CDR2 YSYEKL. This CDR3 is CANSHNTGAGGYTF. For the CDR3, the DNA is TGCGCCAACAGCCATAACACGGGAGCGGGGGGCTACACCTTC.

This chain uses TRBV7-2 with TRBJ2-2; 11 bases fit TRBD2. Germline V CDR1 and CDR2: SGHTA, FQGNSA. V gave up 3 bases and J gave up 4 bases; unmatched junction bases: 1. The CDR3 totals 15 residues. Here the CDR3 DNA reads TGTGCCAGCAGCTTTAGCGGGAGGGTCACCGGGGAGCTGTTTTTT. This translates into CASSFSGRVTGELFF.

J is TRBJ2-7 and V is TRBV11-2; 7 bases agree with TRBD1. Germline V lookup: CDR1 SGHAT, CDR2 FQNNGV. CDR3 length: 15 amino acids. V shed 2 bases, J shed 3 bases, and the junction held 7 bases outside the gene matches. The CDR3 bases are TGTGCCAGCAGCTTAATCGGGACAGACCTCTACGAGCAGTACTTC. It codes for CASSLIGTDLYEQYF.